This TCR beta chain came from a study of neurological immune-mediated disorders. This clonotype was recorded many times. Time point meaning: longitudinal time-point 2. V was pared by 2 bases and J by 4 bases, with 6 bases between. The length of the CDR3 is 12 residues. Per germline, CDR1 SGHRS and CDR2 YFSETQ. Each CDR3 protein is one row after TCRdb ran MiXCR on the 5' RACE reads. The table lists some 60,000 distinct CDR3 sequences, more than 8% of them singletons. The sequencing sample was made of PBMCs. V usage is TRBV5-1 and J usage is TRBJ2-5; D gene unclear. The TCR was taken from a man aged 25 to 40 in good health. CDR3 nucleotides: TGCGCCAGCAGCTTTAATGGAGAGACCCAGTACTTC. This translates into CASSFNGETQYF. Looking up the rest from reference TRBV5-1 and TRBJ2-5 gives the full variable domain: KAGVTQTPRYLIKTRGQQVTLSCSPISGHRSVSWYQQTPGQGLQFLFEYFSETQRNKGNFPGRFSGRQFSNSRSEMNVSTLELGDSALYLCASSFNGETQYFGPGTRLLVL.